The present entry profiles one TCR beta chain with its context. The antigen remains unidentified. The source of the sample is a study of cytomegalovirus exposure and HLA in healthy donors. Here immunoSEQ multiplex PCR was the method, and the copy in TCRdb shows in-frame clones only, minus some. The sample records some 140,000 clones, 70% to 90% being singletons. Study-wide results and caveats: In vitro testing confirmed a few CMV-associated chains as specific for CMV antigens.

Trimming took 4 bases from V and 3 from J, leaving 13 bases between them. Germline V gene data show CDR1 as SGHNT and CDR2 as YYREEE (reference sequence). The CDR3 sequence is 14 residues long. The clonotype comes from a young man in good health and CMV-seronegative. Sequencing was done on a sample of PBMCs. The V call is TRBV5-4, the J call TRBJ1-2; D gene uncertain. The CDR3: CASSDRETDYGYTF. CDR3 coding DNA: TGTGCCAGCAGCGACCGGGAGACCGACTATGGCTACACCTTC.